The present entry profiles one T cell receptor (beta chain) with its context. The antigen remains unidentified. The sample comes from a study of Ad26.COV2.S vaccination and SARS-CoV-2 variants. For the study at large: A COV1001 Ad26.COV2.S trial-arm participant provided the sample. Findings of the study overall: Higher spike-specific TCR breadth was found in vaccine recipients than in placebo recipients.

Germline trimming cut 5 bases from V and 3 bases from J; bases unmatched to any gene: 4. The V gene's germline CDR1 is PRHDT and CDR2 FYEKMQ (reference sequence). This CDR3 region has 14 residues. TCRdb keeps only in-frame clones here, not all; method: immunoSEQ multiplex PCR. The sample has about 400,000 clones; about 91% are singletons. Noted treatment: 15 to 20 received Ad26.COV2.S at low or high dose, single or two shots; roughly five received placebo; per-sample allocation not given. At day 63 after the first vaccine or placebo injection, samples were drawn. In Boston, the donor was an adult between 18-55 years of age. SARS-CoV-2 spike from the Wuhan strain was encoded by the vaccine, an Ad26 vector.

The clonotype originates from a person aged 18-65 years who received the Ad26.COV2.S COVID-19 vaccine or a placebo. The sample in question was peripheral blood, obtained in a trial of Ad26.COV2.S vaccine versus placebo. J is TRBJ2-1 and V is TRBV13, with 7 positions matching TRBD2. The CDR3: CASSAGTNYNEQFF. The CDR3 region has the DNA TGTGCCAGCAGCGCCGGGACTAACTACAATGAGCAGTTCTTC.